This TCR beta chain was sequenced for a study of shared clonotypes between healthy human individuals. Study as a whole: The cohort had a couple of women and a few men, ages 18 to 49. Study-wide points: Non-shared clonotypes displayed generation probabilities falling below those of clonotypes present in all four donors. Sharing of clonotypes among donors was expected to vary with sequencing depth.

Details on this clone: No antigen is known for it.

The material for each subset, its genomic DNA, was split evenly across several immunoSEQ plates. The table came from immunoSEQ multiplex PCR; TCRdb's copy has only in-frame clones and leaves some out. Of around 700,000 clones listed, about three quarters are singletons. The TCR was taken from a woman in her twenties or thirties in good health. The sample taken for sequencing was memory CD4+ T cells sorted from blood. Sample subset: CD45RA-negative fraction.

CDR3 amino acids: CASSGLGYDTQYF. The CDR3 DNA is TGTGCCAGCAGTGGTTTGGGATATGATACGCAGTATTTT. The chain has TRBV6-1 and TRBJ2-3, with no clear D. The CDR3 covers 13 residues. V lost 4 bases to trimming and J lost 6 bases, with 11 bases between them. From germline, CDR1 is MNHNS and CDR2 SASEGT.